Shown below are 15 T cell receptor beta chains from a single sample sequenced in a study of breast tumors, draining lymph nodes, adjacent tissues. TCRdb reprocessed the multiplex PCR reads with MiXCR, giving one entry per CDR3 protein. The sample shows approximately 210,000 distinct CDR3 sequences, approximately 36% of them seen only once. The lymph nodes were axillary draining lymph nodes from breast cancer patients. Sequences were obtained from axillary lymph node tissue. The receptors stem from a female donor with breast cancer. Some clones in this sample may be carry-over from other donors' samples.

This clonotype was seen ten or more times. This chain links TRBV20-1 with TRBJ2-1; D might be TRBD1 (6 bases). Per germline, CDR1 DFQATT and CDR2 SNEGSKA (reference sequence). V lost 6 bases and J 6 bases, leaving 27 bases between the germline ends. The length of the CDR3 is 17 residues. The CDR3 nucleotides are TGCAGTGCGAGACCAACCTTACAAATTACAGGGCTCAATGAGCAGTTCTTC. Amino acids: CSARPTLQITGLNEQFF.

This clonotype was detected many times. The chain employs TRBV20-1 and TRBJ2-2, with D perhaps TRBD1 (5 bases). Germline V CDR1 and CDR2: DFQATT, SNEGSKA (reference sequence). The V gene lost 5 bases and the J gene lost 2 bases, with 9 bases spanning the gap. The CDR3 has 13 residues. The DNA of the CDR3 is TGCAGTGCTTATGACAGAAACACCGGGGAGCTGTTTTTT. Protein: CSAYDRNTGELFF.

This clonotype was seen repeatedly, ten times or more. The chain couples TRBV7-8 to TRBJ2-1, with a possible D match to TRBD2 (5 bases). Trimming took 7 bases from V and 7 from J, leaving 20 bases between them. CDR3 length: 15 residues. Per the germline V gene, CDR1 is SGHVS and CDR2 is FQNEAQ. This CDR3 reads CASILGSGFRNEQFF. The CDR3, as DNA: TGTGCCAGCATCCTGGGGTCGGGGTTCAGAAATGAGCAGTTCTTC. Filled out from reference TRBV7-8 and TRBJ2-1, the complete variable domain reads GAGVSQSPRYKVAKRGQDVALRCDPISGHVSLFWYQQALGQGPEFLTYFQNEAQLDKSGLPSDRFFAERPEGSVSTLKIQRTQQEDSAVYLCASILGSGFRNEQFFGPGTRLTVL.

At least ten counts were recorded for this clonotype. The CDR3 DNA follows: TGCAGTGCTAGTCCCTCCATAGGGGACTACAATGAGCAGTTCTTC. Protein: CSASPSIGDYNEQFF. V gene TRBV20-1 combines with J gene TRBJ2-1; D is possibly TRBD1 (5 bases). Looked up from germline, CDR1 is DFQATT and CDR2 is SNEGSKA (reference sequence). This CDR3 spans 15 amino acids. V lost 3 bases, J lost 3 bases, and 15 bases lay in between.

A few counts support this clonotype. This sequence joins TRBV11-1 and TRBJ1-1, with D possibly TRBD1 on 5 matching bases. The germline V gene has CDR1 SGHAT and CDR2 FQDESV (reference sequence). V lost 10 bases and J lost 3, with 15 bases in between. The CDR3 length is 13 residues. The DNA of the CDR3 is TGTGCCACGTTGGGGGGTTTCGACACTGAAGCTTTCTTT. Translation gives CATLGGFDTEAFF. The full variable domain, rest sourced from reference TRBV11-1 and TRBJ1-1, is EAEVAQSPRYKITEKSQAVAFWCDPISGHATLYWYRQILGQGPELLVQFQDESVVDDSQLPKDRFSAERLKGVDSTLKIQPAELGDSAMYLCATLGGFDTEAFFGQGTRLTVV.

Many counts were recorded for this clonotype. This chain joins TRBV7-9 and TRBJ2-5; D is uncertain. This CDR3 spans 12 amino acids. CDR1 is SEHNR, CDR2 FQNEAQ, per germline (reference sequence). The ends were cut back, 4 bases at V and 5 bases at J, with 8 bases in the middle. The CDR3: CASSSVVETQYF. In DNA, the CDR3 is TGTGCCAGCAGCTCTGTGGTTGAGACCCAGTACTTC. Based on the CDR3 plus reference TRBV7-9 and TRBJ2-5, the full variable domain is DTGVSQNPRHKITKRGQNVTFRCDPISEHNRLYWYRQTLGQGPEFLTYFQNEAQLEKSRLLSDRFSAERPKGSFSTLEIQRTEQGDSAMYLCASSSVVETQYFGPGTRLLVL.

The genes are TRBV18 and TRBJ2-5; 8 positions agree with TRBD1. Germline CDR1 KGHSH, CDR2 LQKENI. V was clipped by 1 base and J by 3 bases; unmatched bases: 10. The CDR3 length is 17 residues. The CDR3 loop is CASSPQPGQALKETQYF. The DNA of the CDR3 is TGTGCCAGCTCACCACAACCGGGACAGGCGCTAAAAGAGACCCAGTACTTC.

This clonotype occurred many times. The rearrangement links TRBV24-1 to TRBJ2-2; 8 nucleotides line up with TRBD1. The CDR3 spans 15 residues. Germline V gene sequence: CDR1 KGHDR, CDR2 SFDVKD. V shed 4 bases and J 6 bases; nucleotides not matched to a gene: 6. CDR3 in DNA: TGTGCCACCAGTGACCGGACAGGGTTTTCCGGGGAGCTGTTTTTT. Amino acid sequence: CATSDRTGFSGELFF.

This chain connects TRBV10-3 to TRBJ2-5; 11 positions match TRBD1. Germline V gene data show CDR1 as ENHRY and CDR2 as SYGVKD. The junction had 4 bases not matched to a gene; V was cut back by 10 bases and J by 0 bases. There are 14 residues in the CDR3. The CDR3 DNA sequence: TGTGCCACTGGACAGGGGGCCTACCAAGAGACCCAGTACTTC. As protein: CATGQGAYQETQYF.

A note on this clonotype: Being one base from a much bigger clone, this may be a read error. The genes are TRBV5-4 and TRBJ2-1; 14 nucleotides line up with TRBD2. This CDR3 is built from 15 residues. CDR1 and CDR2 (germline): SGHNT, YYREEE (reference sequence). The CDR3 protein is CAGSPGLAGGYEQFF. The CDR3, as DNA: TGTGCCGGCAGCCCAGGACTAGCGGGAGGATATGAGCAGTTCTTC.

J is TRBJ1-4 and V is TRBV2; no firm D call. The germline V gene has CDR1 SNHLY and CDR2 FYNNEI. The germline V and J ends were trimmed by 6 bases and 5 bases, with 22 bases remaining between them. The CDR3 length is 17 residues. CDR3 amino acids: CASSVPGLGVGNEKLFF. CDR3 coding DNA: TGTGCCAGCAGCGTACCCGGGCTTGGGGTGGGGAATGAAAAACTGTTTTTT.

The chain carries TRBV12-3 or TRBV12-4 and TRBJ2-1; perhaps TRBD2 as D (5 bases). Trimming took off 3 bases at V and 7 bases at J, with 10 bases between the two ends. CDR3 length equals 13 residues. CDR3 bases: TGTGCCAGCAGTTTCCGGGGAAGGAATGAGCAGTTCTTC. Its protein is CASSFRGRNEQFF.

The chain combines TRBV18 with TRBJ1-2; D may be TRBD1 (6 bases). The CDR3 sequence is 15 residues long. Trimming left V 3 bases short and J 2 bases short, with 13 bases between. Germline V gene sequence: CDR1 KGHSH, CDR2 LQKENI. The CDR3 DNA reads as TGTGCCAGCTCACCCGGACAGAGGGAAAACTATGGCTACACCTTC. It codes for CASSPGQRENYGYTF.

For this clonotype: At one end the junction does not follow the germline gene, possibly because of a read error. J is TRBJ1-5 and V is TRBV7-9; unclear D gene. Germline V CDR1 and CDR2: SEHNR, FQNEAQ (reference sequence). The CDR3 has 16 amino acids. The CDR3 coding sequence is TGCGCCAGCAGCGGAGGTTGGGCTGGTAGCAATCAGCCCCGGCATTTT. Its protein is CASSGGWAGSNQPRHF.

This chain connects TRBV7-2 to TRBJ2-7, with D tentatively TRBD1 (5 bases). The V end was cut by 5 bases, the J end by 0 bases, with 14 bases between. Germline V CDR1 and CDR2: SGHTA, FQGNSA. There are 15 residues in the CDR3. CDR3 sequence (DNA): TGTGCCAGCAGCACCGGCAGGGTGAGCTCCTACGAGCAGTACTTC. It codes for CASSTGRVSSYEQYF.